These T cell receptor beta chains were read from a single sample in a study of Tregs in tolerant kidney transplant recipients. Profiling relied on immunoSEQ multiplex PCR, and the TCRdb table lists in-frame clones only, not all of them. The sample lists just over 15,000 clones; around nine tenths were seen once. The material sequenced was CD8+ T cells from blood. These receptors came from a human donor in good health. Each CDR3 is given with its conserved first and last residue. Fields, in order: V gene, D gene, clone size, J gene, CDR3 protein, CDR3 DNA. The D gene is left open where the match is weak. The listing skips clone size in some rows; elsewhere it reads once, few, many or a size class.

TRBV7-6	NA	NA	TRBJ2-1	CASSWGTVGSYNEQFF	TGTGCCAGCAGCTGGGGAACGGTTGGGTCCTACAATGAGCAGTTCTTC
TRBV4-1	NA	NA	TRBJ1-2	CASSQPTVNYGYTF	TGCGCCAGCAGCCAACCGACAGTTAACTATGGCTACACCTTC
TRBV10-1	NA	NA	TRBJ2-6	CASWPSAGANVLTF	TGCGCCAGCTGGCCCTCCGCGGGGGCCAACGTCCTGACTTTC
TRBV7-2	NA	once	TRBJ2-7	CASSLGGRPYEQYF	TGTGCCAGCAGCTTAGGTGGTAGACCCTACGAGCAGTACTTC
TRBV2	NA	NA	TRBJ2-7	CASIGSSYEQYF	TGTGCCAGCATTGGGAGCTCCTACGAGCAGTACTTC
TRBV19	TRBD2	NA	TRBJ2-1	CASSPKRWTSGRYNEQFF	TGTGCCAGTAGCCCGAAACGTTGGACTAGCGGGAGGTACAATGAGCAGTTCTTC
TRBV4-3	TRBD2	NA	TRBJ2-2	CASSQGTSGRSTGELFF	TGCGCCAGCAGCCAAGGAACTAGCGGGAGGTCCACCGGGGAGCTGTTTTTT
TRBV27	NA	NA	TRBJ1-1	CASSLSAVNTEAFF	TGTGCCAGCAGTTTATCGGCAGTCAACACTGAAGCTTTCTTT
TRBV4-3	NA	NA	TRBJ2-7	CASILQILYEQYF	TGCGCCAGCATCCTCCAAATTCTCTACGAGCAGTACTTC
TRBV7-9	NA	NA	TRBJ2-2	CASSGGRNTGELFF	TGTGCCAGCAGCGGGGGAAGGAACACCGGGGAGCTGTTTTTT
TRBV7-9	TRBD2	NA	TRBJ2-1	CASSLGSRLAGRNEQFF	TGTGCCAGCAGCTTAGGGTCGAGGCTAGCGGGAAGGAATGAGCAGTTCTTC
TRBV5-4	TRBD1	NA	TRBJ1-3	CASSLGTGVSGNTIYF	TGTGCCAGCAGCTTGGGGACAGGGGTGTCCGGAAACACCATATATTTT
TRBV5-6	NA	NA	TRBJ2-1	CASSLIIRNEQFF	TGTGCCAGCAGCTTGATAATCCGCAATGAGCAGTTCTTC
TRBV5-5	TRBD1	NA	TRBJ1-2	CASSLGTGNGYTF	TGTGCCAGCAGCTTGGGGACAGGCAATGGCTACACCTTC
TRBV7-6	TRBD1	NA	TRBJ1-2	CASSLGGQPYGYTF	TGTGCCAGCAGCTTAGGGGGACAGCCCTATGGCTACACCTTC
TRBV11-2	TRBD1	NA	TRBJ1-1	CASSLTRQGPAEAFF	TGTGCCAGCAGCTTAACCCGACAGGGGCCCGCTGAAGCTTTCTTT
TRBV11-2	NA	NA	TRBJ2-5	CASSLFTKTQYF	TGTGCCAGCAGCTTATTTACGAAGACCCAGTACTTC
TRBV10-3	TRBD2	NA	TRBJ2-1	CAISEISSGRGDEQFF	TGTGCCATCAGTGAGATTTCTAGCGGGAGAGGGGATGAGCAGTTCTTC
TRBV5-1	NA	NA	TRBJ2-7	CASSLAGPHYEQYF	TGCGCCAGCAGCTTGGCCGGGCCGCACTACGAGCAGTACTTC
TRBV5-1	TRBD1	NA	TRBJ2-7	CASSLAGQGPTYEQYF	TGCGCCAGCAGCTTGGCCGGACAGGGGCCCACCTACGAGCAGTACTTC
TRBV29-1	TRBD2	NA	TRBJ2-1	CSVGGLAGNNEQFF	TGCAGCGTGGGCGGACTAGCGGGAAACAATGAGCAGTTCTTC
TRBV6-6	NA	NA	TRBJ1-4	CASSLHIPGREKLFF	TGTGCCAGCAGCCTACATATCCCGGGAAGAGAAAAACTGTTTTTT
TRBV18	NA	large	TRBJ1-1	CASSLQGWNTEAFF	TGTGCCAGCTCATTGCAGGGGTGGAACACTGAAGCTTTCTTT
TRBV2	TRBD1	NA	TRBJ2-7	CASSEVQGLWYEQYF	TGTGCCAGCAGTGAAGTACAGGGGTTGTGGTACGAGCAGTACTTC
TRBV19	NA	NA	TRBJ1-1	CASSIRPRGNTEAFF	TGTGCCAGTAGTATTAGGCCGAGGGGTAACACTGAAGCTTTCTTT
TRBV27	NA	NA	TRBJ2-1	CASSPDLGRFTEQFF	TGTGCCAGCAGTCCCGATCTCGGGAGATTTACCGAGCAGTTCTTC
TRBV15	NA	NA	TRBJ2-3	CATSRDPRGRTDTQYF	TGTGCCACCAGCAGAGATCCAAGAGGGCGAACGGATACGCAGTATTTT
TRBV6-5	NA	NA	TRBJ2-3	CASSYLGVTDTQYF	TGTGCCAGCAGTTACTTGGGGGTCACAGATACGCAGTATTTT
TRBV7-9	NA	NA	TRBJ1-1	CASSPWGTEAFF	TGTGCCAGCAGCCCCTGGGGAACTGAAGCTTTCTTT
TRBV30	NA	NA	TRBJ1-1	CAWSPLDGRAFF	TGTGCCTGGAGTCCACTGGACGGGCGTGCTTTCTTT
TRBV15	TRBD1	NA	TRBJ1-1	CATSRERTGGNTEAFF	TGTGCCACCAGCAGAGAGAGGACAGGGGGGAACACTGAAGCTTTCTTT
TRBV2	TRBD1	NA	TRBJ1-2	CASSEPGQGRFGYTF	TGTGCCAGCAGTGAACCTGGACAGGGTAGATTTGGCTACACCTTC
TRBV7-9	NA	NA	TRBJ1-4	CASSPPGRGPEKLFF	TGTGCCAGCAGCCCGCCGGGCAGGGGTCCCGAAAAACTGTTTTTT
TRBV29-1	NA	NA	TRBJ1-2	CSVVGRSAGYTF	TGCAGCGTTGTCGGCAGGTCGGCTGGCTACACCTTC
TRBV4-1	NA	NA	TRBJ1-3	CASSQEGWGNGNTIYF	TGCGCCAGCAGCCAAGAGGGGTGGGGAAATGGAAACACCATATATTTT
TRBV7-9	NA	NA	TRBJ1-1	CASSPRYRGMNTEAFF	TGTGCCAGCAGCCCCCGGTATCGGGGGATGAACACTGAAGCTTTCTTT
TRBV30	TRBD2	NA	TRBJ2-1	CAWSGVWREVMYEQFF	TGTGCCTGGAGTGGGGTCTGGCGGGAGGTGATGTATGAGCAGTTCTTC
TRBV9	TRBD1	once	TRBJ2-7	CASSGRDSIYEQYF	TGTGCCAGCAGCGGTAGGGACAGTATCTACGAGCAGTACTTC
TRBV12-5	TRBD2	NA	TRBJ2-1	CASDSGGDYNEQFF	TGTGCTAGTGACTCGGGGGGGGACTACAATGAGCAGTTCTTC
TRBV28	TRBD1	medium-sized	TRBJ2-1	CASSTSHRGLNEQFF	TGTGCCAGCAGCACATCCCACAGGGGGCTGAATGAGCAGTTCTTC
TRBV14	NA	once	TRBJ2-1	CASSQETVNEQFF	TGTGCCAGCAGCCAAGAAACGGTAAATGAGCAGTTCTTC
TRBV7-9	TRBD2	NA	TRBJ2-2	CASSSGGEPAGELFF	TGTGCCAGCAGCTCCGGGGGGGAGCCCGCCGGGGAGCTGTTTTTT
TRBV5-1	NA	once	TRBJ2-2	CASNPRGAGELFF	TGCGCCAGCAACCCTAGGGGCGCCGGGGAGCTGTTTTTT
TRBV5-6	NA	NA	TRBJ1-4	CASSLAGTPTNEKLFF	TGTGCCAGCAGCTTGGCAGGGACACCAACTAATGAAAAACTGTTTTTT
TRBV4-1	TRBD1	NA	TRBJ1-4	CASSIQGARGEKLFF	TGCGCCAGCAGTATCCAGGGGGCGCGGGGTGAAAAACTGTTTTTT
TRBV12-5	NA	NA	TRBJ2-6	CASGLVRQAGSSGANVLTF	TGTGCTAGTGGTTTGGTAAGACAGGCCGGCTCTTCTGGGGCCAACGTCCTGACTTTC
TRBV5-4	TRBD2	NA	TRBJ2-7	CASSSGLAAFSYEQYF	TGTGCCAGCAGCTCCGGACTAGCGGCCTTTTCCTACGAGCAGTACTTC
TRBV27	NA	NA	TRBJ1-5	CASSAADSNQPQHF	TGTGCCAGCAGCGCCGCAGATAGCAATCAGCCCCAGCATTTT
TRBV9	TRBD1	NA	TRBJ2-2	CASSQTGAPNTGELFF	TGTGCCAGCAGCCAAACAGGGGCTCCAAACACCGGGGAGCTGTTTTTT
TRBV11-2	NA	NA	TRBJ1-2	CASSPGTEYYGYTF	TGTGCCAGCAGCCCAGGGACGGAATACTATGGCTACACCTTC
TRBV7-9	TRBD1	once	TRBJ2-7	CASSLGFGDRAYEQYF	TGTGCCAGCAGCTTGGGGTTTGGGGACAGGGCGTACGAGCAGTACTTC
TRBV7-2	NA	NA	TRBJ2-7	CASSFHLLYEQYF	TGTGCCAGCAGCTTTCATCTCCTCTACGAGCAGTACTTC